The next 27 T cell receptor beta chains were all read from a single sample in a study of blood T cell repertoires in COVID-19 (dated by TCRdb to 2020 to 2022). Library preparation used the immunoSEQ multiplex PCR assay. This is the immuneACCESS table as TCRdb keeps it, with only in-frame sequences that have V and J called. A part of the clones is gone; compared with another copy, unresolved V genes explain less than half, and the rest is unexplained. The sample profile shows about 30,000 clones; about 79% of them were found once. Jointly, the top ten make up roughly 15% of the sample. The sequenced sample consisted of peripheral blood. The receptors here all came from a human donor in a cohort sampled during active COVID-19.

The chain employs TRBV10-1 and TRBJ1-1; 9 bases are shared with TRBD1. The CDR3 length is 13 residues. CDR1 is WNHNN, CDR2 SYGVQD, per germline (reference sequence). The V and J ends lost 8 bases and 5 bases, in that order; junction bases with no gene match: 6. Written as DNA, the CDR3 is TGCGCCAGCCAGGACAGGGGTTGGACTGAAGCTTTCTTT. Translation: CASQDRGWTEAFF.

This clone was seen a few times. This chain joins TRBV27 and TRBJ1-2; 7 bases match TRBD1. The CDR3 runs 17 residues. V lost 6 bases to trimming and J lost 8 bases; unmatched junction nucleotides: 21. The germline V gene encodes CDR1 MNHEY and CDR2 SMNVEV (reference sequence). CDR3 coding DNA: TGTGCCAGCAGAGTCATCCCGCCTTTGACAGGGTTAGGGGGCTACACCTTC. It specifies CASRVIPPLTGLGGYTF.

The CDR3 coding sequence is TGTGCCAGCAGCCCTAGGGGAGGGGAGCTGTTTTTT. Encoded protein: CASSPRGGELFF. This chain links TRBV27 with TRBJ2-2, with a tentative D call TRBD1 (5 bases). CDR3 size: 12 residues. The V and J ends lost 6 bases and 8 bases respectively, with 10 bases between them. Germline V gives CDR1 MNHEY, CDR2 SMNVEV (reference sequence).

The V and J genes are TRBV10-1 and TRBJ1-1; TRBD1 might be the D (5 bases). CDR1 is WNHNN and CDR2 is SYGVQD in the germline V gene (reference sequence). The CDR3 consists of 15 residues. The V end was cut by 11 bases, the J end by 6 bases, with 25 bases between. In DNA form, the CDR3 reads TGCGCCCTGCCCCTCCTATACAGGCCCGGACCTGAAGCTTTCTTT. Translating gives CALPLLYRPGPEAFF.

This sequence joins TRBV27 and TRBJ2-1; TRBD2 aligns across 8 bases. The germline V gene has CDR1 MNHEY and CDR2 SMNVEV (reference sequence). V lost 4 bases to trimming and J lost 6 bases; unmatched junction nucleotides: 5. The CDR3 has 14 residues. This CDR3 is CASSSPGLGNEQFF. As DNA, the CDR3 is TGTGCCAGCAGTTCTCCGGGACTAGGCAATGAGCAGTTCTTC.

This rearrangement joins TRBV9 to TRBJ2-7; 7 positions agree with TRBD2. V trimming: 3 bases; J trimming: 4 bases; junction bases outside the gene matches: 7. CDR3 length: 14 amino acids. Germline CDR1 reads SGDLS; CDR2 reads YYNGEE. The DNA of the CDR3 is TGTGCCAGCAGCGCCAGGAGGGAGGGGTACGAGCAGTACTTC. It yields the protein CASSARREGYEQYF. Drawing the rest from reference TRBV9 and TRBJ2-7, the complete variable domain is DSGVTQTPKHLITATGQRVTLRCSPRSGDLSVYWYQQSLDQGLQFLIQYYNGEERAKGNILERFSAQQFPDLHSELNLSSLELGDSALYFCASSARREGYEQYFGPGTRLTVT.

The chain joins TRBV6-5 to TRBJ2-5, with 7 nucleotides matching TRBD2. The germline CDR1 and CDR2 sequences are MNHEY and SVGAGI. The CDR3 spans 14 residues. Trimming took 1 base from V and 3 from J; bases not matched to a gene: 2. CDR3 DNA sequence: TGTGCCAGCAGTTACTTTGGGGGGGAAGAGACCCAGTACTTC. Amino acid sequence: CASSYFGGEETQYF.

This clone showed up just a few times. CDR3 DNA: TGTGCCAGCGATAGGGGGCGGAGTCCCCCCTACAATGAGCAGTTCTTC. Its protein product is CASDRGRSPPYNEQFF. This chain joins TRBV7-9 and TRBJ2-1; 7 bases align to TRBD1. CDR1 SEHNR and CDR2 FQNEAQ come from the germline V gene (reference sequence). After removal of 8 bases from V and 2 bases from J, the junction contained 12 bases not matched to a gene. The CDR3 is made up of 16 amino acids.

The sample holds a few counts of this clone. This chain links TRBV28 with TRBJ2-7, with a tentative D call TRBD2 (6 bases). In germline, CDR1 is MDHEN, CDR2 SYDVKM. The V gene lost 6 bases and the J gene lost 1 base, with 13 bases spanning the gap. This CDR3 is 14 amino acids long. CDR3 sequence (DNA): TGTGCCAGCAGACCGACTAGTTCTTCCTACGAGCAGTACTTC. Translated: CASRPTSSSYEQYF. Together with reference TRBV28 and TRBJ2-7, the CDR3 gives the full variable domain: DVKVTQSSRYLVKRTGEKVFLECVQDMDHENMFWYRQDPGLGLRLIYFSYDVKMKEKGDIPEGYSVSREKKERFSLILESASTNQTSMYLCASRPTSSSYEQYFGPGTRLTVT.

This chain uses TRBV7-6 with TRBJ1-5, with TRBD1 matching 10 bases. Germline values: CDR1 SGHVS, CDR2 FNYEAQ. The CDR3 sequence is 15 residues long. J lost 5 bases, V lost 6 bases, and 7 bases had no gene match. CDR3 in DNA: TGTGCCAGCAGTCCGGGACAGGGGCCCTATCAGCCCCAGCATTTT. Residues: CASSPGQGPYQPQHF.

V usage is TRBV28 and J usage is TRBJ1-1; 7 bases map to TRBD1. The CDR3 sequence is 13 residues long. J gave up 4 bases and V 5 bases, and 4 bases lay outside the gene matches. Germline-derived CDR1 and CDR2 are MDHEN and SYDVKM. CDR3 region: CASSRQGPTEAFF. CDR3 coding DNA: TGTGCCAGCAGTCGACAGGGCCCCACTGAAGCTTTCTTT.

The chain links TRBV3-1 (or the pseudogene TRBV3-2) to TRBJ1-1, with D maybe TRBD1 (5 bases). The CDR3 consists of 14 residues. The germline V gene encodes CDR1 LGHDT and CDR2 YNNKEL (reference sequence). Trimming left V 1 base short and J 4 bases short, with 10 bases between. The CDR3: CASSQGSRVTEAFF. In nucleotides, the CDR3 is TGTGCCAGCAGCCAAGGGAGCAGGGTCACTGAAGCTTTCTTT.

J is TRBJ1-5 and V is TRBV28; the match to TRBD1 covers 7 bases. CDR3 length: 15 residues. The germline V gene has CDR1 MDHEN and CDR2 SYDVKM. Trimming took 4 bases from V and 0 from J; bases not matched to a gene: 3. In DNA form, the CDR3 reads TGTGCCAGCAGTTACGGGACAGTTAGCAATCAGCCCCAGCATTTT. The encoded protein is CASSYGTVSNQPQHF.

This clone turned up a few times. The chain links TRBV30 to TRBJ1-1; 9 nucleotides agree with TRBD1. The CDR3 spans 12 residues. Germline CDR1 GTSNPN, CDR2 SVGIG (reference sequence). The junction had 3 bases not matched to a gene; V was cut back by 2 bases and J by 8 bases. CDR3 sequence reads: CAWSRGQGEAFF. In DNA form, the CDR3 reads TGTGCCTGGAGTCGGGGACAGGGCGAAGCTTTCTTT.

This chain joins TRBV11-2 and TRBJ2-1; D unresolved. V lost 2 bases, J lost 7 bases, and 6 bases lay in between. Germline CDR1 reads SGHAT; CDR2 reads FQNNGV. The CDR3 covers 12 residues. CDR3 DNA: TGTGCCAGCAGCTTATACGGTAATGAGCAGTTCTTC. Residues: CASSLYGNEQFF.

This clone was observed a handful of times. The V call is TRBV30, the J call TRBJ1-6, with TRBD1 identical over 9 bases. Germline CDR1 is GTSNPN and CDR2 is SVGIG (reference sequence). The CDR3 is 13 residues long. The ends lost 3 bases at V and 11 bases at J; junction bases unmatched: 5. The CDR3 DNA is TGTGCCTGGAGGACAGGGGGTGGAACACCCCTCCACTTT. This sequence encodes CAWRTGGGTPLHF.

The chain is built from TRBV7-9 and TRBJ2-4; 8 bases are shared with TRBD2. V shed 8 bases, J shed 6 bases, and the junction held 12 bases outside the gene matches. The germline V gene has CDR1 SEHNR and CDR2 FQNEAQ (reference sequence). The CDR3 has 15 amino acids. DNA for the CDR3: TGTGCCAGCGGGCCCGGGGGGACTAGGGGAAACATTCAGTACTTC. The encoded protein is CASGPGGTRGNIQYF.

The chain carries TRBV5-1 and TRBJ2-7; the match to TRBD1 covers 11 bases. CDR1 and CDR2 from the germline V gene are SGHRS and YFSETQ. V was clipped by 0 bases and J by 5 bases; unmatched bases: 4. This CDR3 has 15 residues. This CDR3 reads CASSLVGQGAHEQYF. The CDR3 region has the DNA TGCGCCAGCAGCTTGGTTGGACAGGGGGCCCACGAGCAGTACTTC. The whole variable domain, remainder taken from reference TRBV5-1 and TRBJ2-7, is KAGVTQTPRYLIKTRGQQVTLSCSPISGHRSVSWYQQTPGQGLQFLFEYFSETQRNKGNFPGRFSGRQFSNSRSEMNVSTLELGDSALYLCASSLVGQGAHEQYFGPGTRLTVT.

This clone was observed a handful of times. This rearrangement joins TRBV7-8 to TRBJ1-6, with TRBD1 matching 9 bases. Germline V lookup: CDR1 SGHVS, CDR2 FQNEAQ. CDR3 length: 15 residues. Trimming took 4 bases from V and 9 from J; bases not matched to a gene: 7. In DNA form, the CDR3 reads TGTGCCAGCAGCTATCCGGGACAGGGTGGTTCACCCCTCCACTTT. It codes for CASSYPGQGGSPLHF. The whole variable domain, remainder taken from reference TRBV7-8 and TRBJ1-6, is GAGVSQSPRYKVAKRGQDVALRCDPISGHVSLFWYQQALGQGPEFLTYFQNEAQLDKSGLPSDRFFAERPEGSVSTLKIQRTQQEDSAVYLCASSYPGQGGSPLHFGNGTRLTVT.

The chain joins TRBV23-1 to TRBJ1-5, with D possibly matching TRBD1 (6 bases). TRBV23-1 is filed as an ORF, its function uncertain. V gave up 4 bases and J gave up 3 bases, with 13 bases separating them. CDR3 length: 15 amino acids. The CDR3 spells CASSRKGQPNQPQHF. The DNA for the CDR3 is TGCGCCAGCAGTCGGAAAGGACAGCCCAATCAGCCCCAGCATTTT.

This chain uses TRBV19 with TRBJ1-1; 9 bases are a match to TRBD1. This CDR3 comprises 13 residues. The V gene's germline CDR1 is LNHDA and CDR2 SQIVND (reference sequence). J gave up 3 bases and V 4 bases, and 0 bases lay outside the gene matches. The CDR3 spells CASSRTGDTEAFF. In DNA, the CDR3 is TGTGCCAGTAGTAGGACAGGGGACACTGAAGCTTTCTTT.

The chain couples TRBV4-3 to TRBJ1-6, with D perhaps TRBD1 (5 bases). The germline V and J ends were trimmed by 0 bases and 6 bases, with 9 bases remaining between them. The CDR3 extends over 15 amino acids. Germline lookup yields CDR1 LGHNA and CDR2 YSLEER. The CDR3 reads CASSQDQTANSPLHF. CDR3 in DNA: TGCGCCAGCAGCCAAGACCAGACAGCTAATTCACCCCTCCACTTT.

This chain joins TRBV19 and TRBJ2-2; D perhaps matches TRBD1 (5 bases). The V end was cut by 1 base, the J end by 0 bases, with 9 bases between. Germline V gene lookup returns CDR1 LNHDA and CDR2 SQIVND (reference sequence). CDR3 length equals 16 residues. For the CDR3, the DNA is TGTGCCAGTAGTATAGGTGGGGCAACGAACACCGGGGAGCTGTTTTTT. It yields the protein CASSIGGATNTGELFF.

The genes are TRBV19 and TRBJ1-2; no definite D call. This CDR3 is built from 15 residues. Germline CDR1 reads LNHDA; CDR2 reads SQIVND (reference sequence). V was pared by 5 bases and J by 8 bases, with 21 bases between. CDR3 coding DNA: TGTGCCAGTAGTCCTAATTTAGGCGGAGCAAGAGGCTACACCTTC. It codes for CASSPNLGGARGYTF.

The chain combines TRBV7-8 with TRBJ1-1; 7 bases fit TRBD1. CDR1 is SGHVS, CDR2 FQNEAQ, per germline. V was pared by 4 bases and J by 1 base, with 9 bases of the junction left unmatched. The CDR3 has 16 residues. CDR3 region: CASSSTAGQKNTEAFF. The CDR3 DNA is TGTGCCAGCAGCTCAACCGCGGGACAGAAGAACACTGAAGCTTTCTTT.

The chain links TRBV6-5 to TRBJ2-7; TRBD1 matches 8 bases. The CDR3 consists of 16 residues. Germline CDR1 is MNHEY and CDR2 is SVGAGI. Unmatched junction bases numbered 12, after V lost 2 bases and J lost 6 bases. The CDR3 DNA is TGTGCCAGCAGTTACCGATTTTCTGGACAGGGTCGCGAGCAGTACTTC. This encodes CASSYRFSGQGREQYF.

V and J are TRBV5-1 and TRBJ2-3; 7 nucleotides match TRBD1. Trimming removed 4 bases from V and 2 bases from J; junction bases left unmatched: 13. Germline V gene data show CDR1 as SGHRS and CDR2 as YFSETQ. This CDR3 has 17 amino acids. CDR3 nucleotides: TGCGCCAGCAGCGTGGAAATGGACAGGCCCGCCACAGATACGCAGTATTTT. Amino acids: CASSVEMDRPATDTQYF. The whole variable domain, filled in from reference TRBV5-1 and TRBJ2-3, reads KAGVTQTPRYLIKTRGQQVTLSCSPISGHRSVSWYQQTPGQGLQFLFEYFSETQRNKGNFPGRFSGRQFSNSRSEMNVSTLELGDSALYLCASSVEMDRPATDTQYFGPGTRLTVL.